This is a list of T cell receptor beta chains from one sample in a study of human T cells and chemical hapten exposure. TCRdb independently ran MiXCR on the RACE reads; one entry per CDR3 protein. The sample has about 77,000 distinct CDR3 sequences; about 8.6% are singletons. The sequencing sample was made of whole blood. All receptors derive from a female donor in good health. Some clones in this sample may be carry-over from other donors' samples. Both conserved end residues are part of each CDR3. A D gene is named only where the DNA matches it firmly. Clone size, where shown, is once, few, many, or a class for clones that have expanded.

DNA: TGTGCCAGCAGCCCCGTTCTCTCTGGGGCCAACGTCCTGACTTTC
CDR3: CASSPVLSGANVLTF
D: -
J: TRBJ2-6
size: few
V: TRBV9

DNA: TGTGCCAGTAGTCAACTTCGGTTTTACGAGCAGTACTTC
CDR3: CASSQLRFYEQYF
D: -
J: TRBJ2-7
size: few
V: TRBV19

DNA: TGTGCCACCGAGAGGGGGGCGAGTAGTCCAGCTTCGAACACCGGGGAGCTGTTTTTT
CDR3: CATERGASSPASNTGELFF
D: -
J: TRBJ2-2
size: many
V: TRBV24-1

DNA: TGCGCCAGCAGCTATGGAGCGAACACTGAAGCTTTCTTT
CDR3: CASSYGANTEAFF
D: -
J: TRBJ1-1
size: many
V: TRBV5-1

DNA: TGTGCCAGCAGTTTTAGGGGGGGTCAAGAGACCCAGTACTTC
CDR3: CASSFRGGQETQYF
D: -
J: TRBJ2-5
size: -
V: TRBV12-3/TRBV12-4

DNA: TGTGCCATCAACCCCGCGCCCATCACAGATACGCAGTATTTT
CDR3: CAINPAPITDTQYF
D: -
J: TRBJ2-3
size: many
V: TRBV2

DNA: TGTGCCAGCAGTTTGCGGCTAGCGGGGGTGAACACCGGGGAGCTGTTTTTT
CDR3: CASSLRLAGVNTGELFF
D: TRBD2
J: TRBJ2-2
size: few
V: TRBV12-3/TRBV12-4

DNA: TGTACCAGCAGCCAGGCCCCTAGCGGGGGGGCCCAAGAGACCCAGTACTTC
CDR3: CTSSQAPSGGAQETQYF
D: TRBD2
J: TRBJ2-5
size: -
V: TRBV4-2

DNA: TGCGCCAGCAGCCAAGCTTTCCGACAGAGCACAGATACGCAGTATTTT
CDR3: CASSQAFRQSTDTQYF
D: -
J: TRBJ2-3
size: -
V: TRBV4-3

DNA: TGTGCCCGGAGACGCGGCTCGGCCAAAAACATTCAGTACTTC
CDR3: CARRRGSAKNIQYF
D: -
J: TRBJ2-4
size: many
V: TRBV12-3/TRBV12-4

DNA: TGTGCCAGCAGTCTACGGCAGGGGGCAACTAGCAATCAGCCCCAGCATTTT
CDR3: CASSLRQGATSNQPQHF
D: TRBD1
J: TRBJ1-5
size: many
V: TRBV12-3/TRBV12-4

DNA: TGCAGCGCCCGCCGTGCTTACAGGGAAAGCTACAATGAGCAGTTCTTC
CDR3: CSARRAYRESYNEQFF
D: -
J: TRBJ2-1
size: -
V: TRBV29-1

DNA: TGTGCCAGCAGTTACTCTATCTGGGCCACAGATACGCAGTATTTT
CDR3: CASSYSIWATDTQYF
D: -
J: TRBJ2-3
size: -
V: TRBV6-2/TRBV6-3

DNA: TGCGCCAGCAGCTCAAGGACTAGCGGTCTTGAGCAGTTCTTC
CDR3: CASSSRTSGLEQFF
D: TRBD2
J: TRBJ2-1
size: -
V: TRBV4-3

DNA: TGTGCCAGCAATACCGGGACAGCCAACAATCAGCCCCAGCATTTT
CDR3: CASNTGTANNQPQHF
D: TRBD1
J: TRBJ1-5
size: few
V: TRBV19

DNA: TGCGCCAGCAGCTTGTCGGACGCCACAGATACGCAGTATTTT
CDR3: CASSLSDATDTQYF
D: -
J: TRBJ2-3
size: many
V: TRBV5-1

DNA: TGTGCCAGCAGTTTAAGGGGGGACTCTGGAAACACCATATATTTT
CDR3: CASSLRGDSGNTIYF
D: -
J: TRBJ1-3
size: few
V: TRBV12-3/TRBV12-4

DNA: TGCAGTGCTAGTCGTTTGTCAGGGACTGAAGCTTTCTTT
CDR3: CSASRLSGTEAFF
D: -
J: TRBJ1-1
size: many
V: TRBV20-1

DNA: TGTGCCAGCAGCGGACAGGGTTTGGGCACCGGGGAGCTGTTTTTT
CDR3: CASSGQGLGTGELFF
D: TRBD1
J: TRBJ2-2
size: many
V: TRBV12-3/TRBV12-4

DNA: TGTGCCAGCTCACCACCGAGCGCTAGACGGACAGGTGGGGCCAACGTCCTGACTTTC
CDR3: CASSPPSARRTGGANVLTF
D: TRBD1
J: TRBJ2-6
size: few
V: TRBV18

DNA: TGTGCCAGCAGTTACTATCGAACAGGGAATCAGCCCCAGCATTTT
CDR3: CASSYYRTGNQPQHF
D: -
J: TRBJ1-5
size: many
V: TRBV6-2/TRBV6-3

DNA: TGTGCCACCCTCTCCGGGACTGCCAATTTTCAGCCCCAGCATTTT
CDR3: CATLSGTANFQPQHF
D: -
J: TRBJ1-5
size: many
V: TRBV6-2/TRBV6-3

DNA: TGTGCCAGCAGTTTAGTTAGGGGAGGGACTAGCGGGGGAAGCTCCTACGAGCAGTACTTC
CDR3: CASSLVRGGTSGGSSYEQYF
D: TRBD2
J: TRBJ2-7
size: many
V: TRBV28

DNA: TGTGCCAGCAGTTTTACCCAGGGATGGTCGAGGAATTCACCCCTCCACTTT
CDR3: CASSFTQGWSRNSPLHF
D: -
J: TRBJ1-6
size: -
V: TRBV27

DNA: TGCGCCAGCAGCCTGAACCAGGGGGATGGCTACACCTTC
CDR3: CASSLNQGDGYTF
D: TRBD1
J: TRBJ1-2
size: -
V: TRBV5-1

DNA: TGCAGTGCGAGAGGGACTAGCGAAGGTACAGATACGCAGTATTTT
CDR3: CSARGTSEGTDTQYF
D: TRBD2
J: TRBJ2-3
size: -
V: TRBV20-1

DNA: TGTGCCAGTAGTAGCGGCGGCAGTTTGAGCTCCTACGAGCAGTACTTC
CDR3: CASSSGGSLSSYEQYF
D: -
J: TRBJ2-7
size: few
V: TRBV19

DNA: TGTGCCAGCAGTTTGAACACACACTCTGGGGCCAACGTCCTGACTTTC
CDR3: CASSLNTHSGANVLTF
D: -
J: TRBJ2-6
size: -
V: TRBV12-3/TRBV12-4

DNA: TGTGCCAGCAGTCGTGGACAGGGTAACAGTCAGCCCCAGCATTTT
CDR3: CASSRGQGNSQPQHF
D: TRBD1
J: TRBJ1-5
size: many
V: TRBV6-1

DNA: TGCAGTGCTAAATCAGGGGGGGGCGTGGAGACCCAGTACTTC
CDR3: CSAKSGGGVETQYF
D: -
J: TRBJ2-5
size: -
V: TRBV20-1

DNA: TGCGCCAGCTCCGACCGCCCCCTAGCTCGGCCGATGAACACCGGGGAGCTGTTTTTT
CDR3: CASSDRPLARPMNTGELFF
D: -
J: TRBJ2-2
size: once
V: TRBV5-1

DNA: TGTGCCAGCAGTTTAGAACAAAGCACAGATACGCAGTATTTT
CDR3: CASSLEQSTDTQYF
D: -
J: TRBJ2-3
size: many
V: TRBV28

DNA: TGTGCCAGCAGCGAGAGATACCCCCAAGAGACCCAGTACTTC
CDR3: CASSERYPQETQYF
D: -
J: TRBJ2-5
size: -
V: TRBV7-2

DNA: TGTGCCAGCAGCCGAGGGATGCCCACAGATACGCAGTATTTT
CDR3: CASSRGMPTDTQYF
D: -
J: TRBJ2-3
size: many
V: TRBV6-5

DNA: TGCAGTGCTACCGACAGGGGGGCAAGCGAGCAGTACTTC
CDR3: CSATDRGASEQYF
D: TRBD1
J: TRBJ2-7
size: many
V: TRBV20-1

DNA: TGTGCCAGCAGTTCCTCCGGGGCTGAAGCTTTCTTT
CDR3: CASSSSGAEAFF
D: -
J: TRBJ1-1
size: few
V: TRBV6-6

DNA: TGTGCCAGCCCAGGACAGGGAGGGGGAACTGAAGCTTTCTTT
CDR3: CASPGQGGGTEAFF
D: TRBD1
J: TRBJ1-1
size: -
V: TRBV2

DNA: TGTGCCAGCAGCCAATCTCTTAACATTCAGTACTTC
CDR3: CASSQSLNIQYF
D: -
J: TRBJ2-4
size: few
V: TRBV14

DNA: TGTGCCAGCAGCTTATCGGGGATAGATACGCAGTATTTT
CDR3: CASSLSGIDTQYF
D: -
J: TRBJ2-3
size: many
V: TRBV7-3

DNA: TGTGCCAGCAGCCAAGATCCGGGGGGGTGGTATGATGAAAAACTGTTTTTT
CDR3: CASSQDPGGWYDEKLFF
D: -
J: TRBJ1-4
size: many
V: TRBV3-1

DNA: TGTGCCAGCAGTACCGGAGAGGGGACGGCTTATAATGAAAAACTGTTTTTT
CDR3: CASSTGEGTAYNEKLFF
D: -
J: TRBJ1-4
size: -
V: TRBV28

DNA: TGTGCCAGCAGTGAGGGCGGGGGGTTAGGTGAGCAGTTCTTC
CDR3: CASSEGGGLGEQFF
D: TRBD2
J: TRBJ2-1
size: many
V: TRBV6-4

DNA: TGCAGTGCTGGCCGGGGCGGAGGTAGCAATCAGCCCCAGCATTTT
CDR3: CSAGRGGGSNQPQHF
D: -
J: TRBJ1-5
size: -
V: TRBV20-1

DNA: TGCAGTGCCATGACAGTGTCTTCCGAAAAACTGTTTTTT
CDR3: CSAMTVSSEKLFF
D: -
J: TRBJ1-4
size: many
V: TRBV20-1

DNA: TGCAGCGTTGGGCCTACGCAGTATTTT
CDR3: CSVGPTQYF
D: -
J: TRBJ2-3
size: few
V: TRBV29-1

DNA: TGTGCCAGCAGCTGGGGGCCGGTACCTTACGAGCAGTACTTC
CDR3: CASSWGPVPYEQYF
D: -
J: TRBJ2-7
size: -
V: TRBV13

DNA: TGTGCCACCAGCAGAGAGTTCGCCGGAATAACCCAAGAGACCCAGTACTTC
CDR3: CATSREFAGITQETQYF
D: -
J: TRBJ2-5
size: few
V: TRBV15

DNA: TGTGCCAGCAGCTTGTACCACGGCTTACAAGAGACCCAGTACTTC
CDR3: CASSLYHGLQETQYF
D: -
J: TRBJ2-5
size: -
V: TRBV7-2

DNA: TGTGCCAGCAGCTTAGTTATGTTTGGGGACACCATATATTTT
CDR3: CASSLVMFGDTIYF
D: -
J: TRBJ1-3
size: many
V: TRBV7-9

DNA: TGTGCCAGCAGTGAGGGTCGACAGGGGGGCTATGGCTACACCTTC
CDR3: CASSEGRQGGYGYTF
D: TRBD1
J: TRBJ1-2
size: many
V: TRBV2

DNA: TGTGCCATCACGACTAGCGGTGATGGAAATGAGCAGTTCTTC
CDR3: CAITTSGDGNEQFF
D: TRBD2
J: TRBJ2-1
size: many
V: TRBV10-3

DNA: TGCGCCAGCAGCCAAGATCTAGGCCAAGAGACCCAGTACTTC
CDR3: CASSQDLGQETQYF
D: -
J: TRBJ2-5
size: many
V: TRBV4-3

DNA: TGCGCCAGCAGCCAAGATCCACGGATGGACTATGGCTACACCTTC
CDR3: CASSQDPRMDYGYTF
D: -
J: TRBJ1-2
size: many
V: TRBV4-1

DNA: TGTGCCAGCTCACCAAGTAAGAACACTGAAGCTTTCTTT
CDR3: CASSPSKNTEAFF
D: -
J: TRBJ1-1
size: -
V: TRBV18

DNA: TGTGCCAGCAGAACCACCCGGCATCCACCTTTTCAACGGTCTCGTCACTATGGCTACACCTTC
CDR3: CASRTTRHPPFQRSRHYGYTF
D: -
J: TRBJ1-2
size: -
V: TRBV6-2/TRBV6-3